What follows are 8 T cell receptor beta chains derived from one specimen sequenced in a study of shared clonotypes between healthy human individuals. This table comes from immunoSEQ multiplex PCR, and its TCRdb copy is limited to in-frame clones, with some not included. The repertoire holds 450,000 to 500,000 clones, with approximately 81% as singletons. The material sequenced was PBMCs. These receptors were taken from a middle-aged woman in good health. Some clones in this sample may be carry-over from other donors' samples.

As to this clone: The likely explanation is a read error, given a far larger clone one base away. Other DNA sequences in the sample encode the same CDR3. The V call is TRBV5-6, the J call TRBJ2-7, with unresolved D. In germline, CDR1 is SGHDT, CDR2 YYEEEE. The CDR3 sequence is 15 residues long. CDR3 bases: TGCGCCAGCAGCTTGCGTTTTCTGGGTTCCTACGAGCAGTACTTC. Protein: CASSLRFLGSYEQYF.

This clone was seen ten or more times. The chain is built from TRBV18 and TRBJ2-4; D unclear. V was clipped by 3 bases and J by 2 bases, with 14 bases between them. The CDR3 is made up of 16 amino acids. Germline V lookup: CDR1 KGHSH, CDR2 LQKENI. CDR3: CASSPRVASTKNIQYF. The CDR3 DNA follows: TGTGCCAGCTCACCTCGAGTTGCGTCCACCAAAAACATTCAGTACTTC. Drawing the rest from reference TRBV18 and TRBJ2-4, the complete variable domain is NAGVMQNPRHLVRRRGQEARLRCSPMKGHSHVYWYRQLPEEGLKFMVYLQKENIIDESGMPKERFSAEFPKEGPSILRIQQVVRGDSAAYFCASSPRVASTKNIQYFGAGTRLSVL.

The rearrangement links TRBV2 to TRBJ1-1, with a weak D call TRBD1 (6 bases). This CDR3 spans 16 amino acids. Trimming removed 7 bases at V and 1 base at J, with 19 bases between. CDR1 is SNHLY and CDR2 is FYNNEI in the germline V gene. Written as DNA, the CDR3 is TGTGCCAGCACGGAGGGCGGGGGCAGTCCGAACACTGAAGCTTTCTTT. This sequence encodes CASTEGGGSPNTEAFF.

The V call is TRBV2, the J call TRBJ1-4; D may be TRBD1 (6 bases). V was pared by 7 bases and J by 4 bases, with 16 bases between. The CDR3 runs to 15 residues. Germline V gives CDR1 SNHLY, CDR2 FYNNEI. CDR3 in DNA: TGTGCCAGCATGCCGACGACAGGCGGTAATGAAAAACTGTTTTTT. This gives the protein CASMPTTGGNEKLFF. The full variable domain, rest sourced from reference TRBV2 and TRBJ1-4, is EPEVTQTPSHQVTQMGQEVILRCVPISNHLYFYWYRQILGQKVEFLVSFYNNEISEKSEIFDDQFSVERPDGSNFTLKIRSTKLEDSAMYFCASMPTTGGNEKLFFGSGTQLSVL.

The chain is built from TRBV27 and TRBJ2-7; 13 nucleotides match TRBD2. In germline, CDR1 is MNHEY, CDR2 SMNVEV (reference sequence). V lost 4 bases and J lost 2; bases outside the gene matches: 11. The CDR3 loop spans 18 amino acids. The CDR3 DNA reads TGTGCCAGCAGTTCCGGACTAGCGGGAGCTCTTGAGACCTACGAGCAGTACTTC. Translated, it gives CASSSGLAGALETYEQYF.

The chain employs TRBV5-1 and TRBJ2-1; D perhaps matches TRBD1 (5 bases). The CDR3 is 16 residues long. The germline CDR1 and CDR2 sequences are SGHRS and YFSETQ. The V gene lost 4 bases and the J gene lost 0 bases, with 14 bases spanning the gap. Written as DNA, the CDR3 is TGCGCCAGCAGCCACCGACAGAAGTACTCCTACAATGAGCAGTTCTTC. It specifies CASSHRQKYSYNEQFF.

On this clone: With only one base between it and a far larger clone, this is likely a read error. Additional DNA sequences in this sample encode the identical CDR3. V usage is TRBV2 and J usage is TRBJ2-5, with 7 bases aligning to TRBD1. The DNA end lines up better with TRBJ2-7; the J call may be wrong. Germline assignment: CDR1 SNHLY and CDR2 FYNNEI. The length of the CDR3 is 12 residues. The CDR3 sequence: CASSAGGSEQYF. The CDR3 region has the DNA TGTGCTAGCAGTGCAGGGGGTAGCGAGCAGTACTTC.

This clone was detected many times. The same CDR3 also results from other DNA sequences found in this sample. This chain connects TRBV18 to TRBJ2-7, with 7 bases lining up with TRBD1. Trimming at V came to 5 bases and at J to 2 bases, leaving 15 bases not matched to a gene. The CDR3 is 17 amino acids. Germline CDR1 reads KGHSH; CDR2 reads LQKENI. The CDR3 here is CASSRQSRGQPTYEQYF. The CDR3 nucleotides read TGTGCCAGCTCAAGACAGTCCCGGGGACAGCCAACCTACGAGCAGTACTTC.